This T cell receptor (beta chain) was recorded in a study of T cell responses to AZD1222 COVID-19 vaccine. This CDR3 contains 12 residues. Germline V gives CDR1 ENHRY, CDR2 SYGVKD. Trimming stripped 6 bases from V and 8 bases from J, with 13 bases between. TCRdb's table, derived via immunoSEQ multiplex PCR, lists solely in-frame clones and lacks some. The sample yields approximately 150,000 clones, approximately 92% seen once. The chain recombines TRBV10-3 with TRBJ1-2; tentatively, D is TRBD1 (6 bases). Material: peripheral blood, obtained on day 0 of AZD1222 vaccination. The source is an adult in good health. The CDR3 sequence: CAISKGGPGYTF. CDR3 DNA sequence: TGTGCCATCAGCAAGGGGGGACCGGGCTACACCTTC.